What follows is one T cell receptor beta chain and its context. What it binds is unknown. CD45RO-negative cells were positively selected for CCR7, leaving out terminally differentiated effector memory CD45RA+ cells. There are 16 residues in the CDR3. Germline lookup yields CDR1 SGHTA and CDR2 FQGNSA. The germline V and J ends were trimmed by 4 bases and 0 bases, with 13 bases remaining between them. The data are from a study of shared clonotypes between healthy human individuals. The wider study: A donor's plate count was three for CD4 naive and three for CD4 memory; CD8 naive had two and CD8 memory one. Study-level points and caveats: The study generally estimated greater richness for naive than memory subsets. It was observed that around 5% of naive CD4 clonotypes were shared across several donors.

Every immunoSEQ plate was one replicate of a subset's evenly spread DNA. Repertoires were generated with immunoSEQ multiplex PCR, while TCRdb's copy carries only in-frame clones and drops some. Of over 800,000 clones in the sample, 85% to 95% were seen once. V and J are TRBV7-2 and TRBJ1-3, with D possibly being TRBD1 (6 bases). This clonotype was obtained from a man aged 30-40 years in good health. Material: naive CD8+ T cells sorted from blood. The CDR3 sequence is CASSWVTGSSGNTIYF. DNA of the CDR3: TGTGCCAGCAGCTGGGTAACAGGGAGCTCTGGAAACACCATATATTTT.